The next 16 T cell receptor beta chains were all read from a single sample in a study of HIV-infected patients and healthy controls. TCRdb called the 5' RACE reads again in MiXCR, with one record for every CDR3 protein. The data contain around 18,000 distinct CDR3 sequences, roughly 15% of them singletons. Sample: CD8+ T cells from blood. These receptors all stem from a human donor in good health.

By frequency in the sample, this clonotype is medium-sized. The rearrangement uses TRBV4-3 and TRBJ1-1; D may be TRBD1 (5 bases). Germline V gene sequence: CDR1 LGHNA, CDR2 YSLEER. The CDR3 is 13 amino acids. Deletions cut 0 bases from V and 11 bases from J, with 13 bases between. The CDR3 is CASSQEHEKGAFF. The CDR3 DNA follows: TGCGCCAGCAGCCAAGAACACGAGAAGGGGGCTTTCTTT.

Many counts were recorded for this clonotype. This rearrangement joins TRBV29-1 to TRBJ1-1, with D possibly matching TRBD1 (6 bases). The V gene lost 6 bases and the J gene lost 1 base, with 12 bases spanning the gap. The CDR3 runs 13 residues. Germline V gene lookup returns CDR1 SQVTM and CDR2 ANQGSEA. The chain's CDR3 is CSVGAGRNTEAFF. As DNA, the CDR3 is TGCAGCGTGGGGGCCGGACGGAACACTGAAGCTTTCTTT. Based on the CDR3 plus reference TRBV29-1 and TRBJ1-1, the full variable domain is SAVISQKPSRDICQRGTSLTIQCQVDSQVTMMFWYRQQPGQSLTLIATANQGSEATYESGFVIDKFPISRPNLTFSTLTVSNMSPEDSSIYLCSVGAGRNTEAFFGQGTRLTVV.

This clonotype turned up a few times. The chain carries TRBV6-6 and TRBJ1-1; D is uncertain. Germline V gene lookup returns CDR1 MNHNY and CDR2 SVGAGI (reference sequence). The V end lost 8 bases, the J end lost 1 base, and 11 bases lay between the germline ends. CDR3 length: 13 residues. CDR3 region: CASQDGQNTEAFF. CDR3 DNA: TGTGCCAGCCAGGATGGGCAGAACACTGAAGCTTTCTTT.

CDR3 in DNA: TGTGCCAGCAGTTACCAAATTGGACTCGCCAAGGCCTACGAGCAGTACTTC. Translation gives CASSYQIGLAKAYEQYF. This sequence joins TRBV6-2 or TRBV6-3 and TRBJ2-7; D is perhaps TRBD2 (5 bases). Germline CDR1 is MNHEY and CDR2 is SVGEGT. The CDR3 is 17 amino acids. The V and J ends lost 2 bases and 2 bases respectively, with 19 bases between them.

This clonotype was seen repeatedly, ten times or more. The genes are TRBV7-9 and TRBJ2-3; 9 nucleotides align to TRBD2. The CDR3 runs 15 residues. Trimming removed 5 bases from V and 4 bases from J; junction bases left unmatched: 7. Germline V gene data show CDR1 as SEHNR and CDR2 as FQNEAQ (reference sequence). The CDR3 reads CASSPRGGEADTQYF. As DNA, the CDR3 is TGTGCCAGCAGCCCCCGCGGGGGGGAGGCAGATACGCAGTATTTT.

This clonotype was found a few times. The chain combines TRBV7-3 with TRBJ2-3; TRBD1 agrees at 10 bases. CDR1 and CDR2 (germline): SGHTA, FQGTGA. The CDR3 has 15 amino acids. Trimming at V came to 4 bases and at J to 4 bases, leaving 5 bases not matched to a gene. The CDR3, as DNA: TGTGCCAGCAGCTCCAGACAGGGGGCCTCAGATACGCAGTATTTT. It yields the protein CASSSRQGASDTQYF.

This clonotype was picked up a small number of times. CDR3 DNA sequence: TGTGCCATCAGTGAGTCGGGCGAGCAGTACTTC. Amino acids: CAISESGEQYF. The chain has TRBV10-3 and TRBJ2-7; D unresolved. The CDR3 runs 11 residues. Deletions cut 0 bases from V and 6 bases from J, with 3 bases between. Germline values: CDR1 ENHRY, CDR2 SYGVKD.

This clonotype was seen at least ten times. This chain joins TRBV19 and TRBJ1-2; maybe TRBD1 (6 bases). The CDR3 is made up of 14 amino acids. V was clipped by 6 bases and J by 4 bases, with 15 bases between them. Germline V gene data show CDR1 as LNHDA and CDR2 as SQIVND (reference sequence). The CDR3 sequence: CASSLTGSAYGYTF. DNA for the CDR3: TGTGCCAGTAGCCTCACAGGGTCGGCCTATGGCTACACCTTC.

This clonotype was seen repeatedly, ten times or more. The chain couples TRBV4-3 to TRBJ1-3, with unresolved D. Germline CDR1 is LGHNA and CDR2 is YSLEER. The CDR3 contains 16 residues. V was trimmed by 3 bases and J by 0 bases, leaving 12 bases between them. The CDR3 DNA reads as TGCGCCAGCAGCCACGACGACCGACTCTCTGGAAACACCATATATTTT. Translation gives CASSHDDRLSGNTIYF.

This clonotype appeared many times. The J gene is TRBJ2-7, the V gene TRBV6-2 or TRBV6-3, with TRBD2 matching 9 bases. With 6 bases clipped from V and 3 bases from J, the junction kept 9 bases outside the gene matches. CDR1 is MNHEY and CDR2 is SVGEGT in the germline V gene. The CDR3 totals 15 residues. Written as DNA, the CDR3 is TGTGCCAGCAGCCTGGGACTAGCTCCAATCTACGAGCAGTACTTC. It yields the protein CASSLGLAPIYEQYF.

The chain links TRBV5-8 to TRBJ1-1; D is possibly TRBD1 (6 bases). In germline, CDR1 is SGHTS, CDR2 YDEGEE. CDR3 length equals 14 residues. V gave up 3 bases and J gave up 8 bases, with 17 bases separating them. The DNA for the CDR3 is TGTGCCAGCAGCTCACGGGTTTTAGGGGGAGAAGCTTTCTTT. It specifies CASSSRVLGGEAFF.

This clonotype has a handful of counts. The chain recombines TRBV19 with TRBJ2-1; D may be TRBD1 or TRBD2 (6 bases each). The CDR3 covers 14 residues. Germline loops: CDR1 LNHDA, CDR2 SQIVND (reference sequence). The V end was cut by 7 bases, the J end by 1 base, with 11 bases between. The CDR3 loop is CASTRGDSYNEQFF. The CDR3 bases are TGTGCCAGTACAAGGGGGGATTCCTACAATGAGCAGTTCTTC.

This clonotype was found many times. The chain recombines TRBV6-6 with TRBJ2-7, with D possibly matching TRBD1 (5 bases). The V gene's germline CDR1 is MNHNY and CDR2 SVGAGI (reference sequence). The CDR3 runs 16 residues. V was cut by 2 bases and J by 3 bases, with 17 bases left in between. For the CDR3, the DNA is TGTGCCAGCAGTTACGGTCCACAGGAGACGGGCTACGAGCAGTACTTC. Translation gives CASSYGPQETGYEQYF.

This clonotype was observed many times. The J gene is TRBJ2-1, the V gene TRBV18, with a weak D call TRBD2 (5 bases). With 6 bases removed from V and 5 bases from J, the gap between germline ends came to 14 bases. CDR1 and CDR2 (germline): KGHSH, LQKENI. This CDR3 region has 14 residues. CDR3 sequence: CASSLPGINNEQFF. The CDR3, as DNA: TGTGCCAGCTCCCTTCCCGGGATAAACAATGAGCAGTTCTTC.

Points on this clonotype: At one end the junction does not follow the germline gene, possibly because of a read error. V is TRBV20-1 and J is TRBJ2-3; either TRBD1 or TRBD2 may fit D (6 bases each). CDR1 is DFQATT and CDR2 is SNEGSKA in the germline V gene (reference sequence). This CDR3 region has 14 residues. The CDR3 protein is CRARDVGGPDTQYF. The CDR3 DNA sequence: TGCAGAGCTAGAGATGTGGGGGGCCCAGATACGCAGTATTTT.

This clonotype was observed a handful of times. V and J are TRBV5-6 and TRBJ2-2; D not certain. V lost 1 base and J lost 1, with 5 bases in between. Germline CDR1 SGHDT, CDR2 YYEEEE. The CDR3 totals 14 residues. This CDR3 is CASSLTRNTGELFF. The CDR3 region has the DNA TGTGCCAGCAGCTTGACAAGGAACACCGGGGAGCTGTTTTTT.